The TCR beta chain under discussion was sequenced for a study of control samples from healthy donors and cancer patients. TCRdb's copy holds only in-frame clones and misses some; the assay was immunoSEQ multiplex PCR. This sample has about 130,000 clones, with less than 95% found just once. The CDR3 contains 13 residues. Trimming pared 3 bases from V and 5 bases from J, leaving 11 bases between. Germline CDR1 is SQVTM and CDR2 is ANQGSEA. This clone was counted a single time. The gene calls are TRBV29-1 and TRBJ2-1; D is ambiguous. Sequencing input: blood. This TCR was recovered from a young man in good health. This CDR3 reads CSVDFQVDNEQFF. The CDR3 coding sequence is TGCAGCGTTGACTTCCAGGTCGACAATGAGCAGTTCTTC.